There are a few counts of the clone carrying this TCR beta chain. As yet, its antigen is unknown. The germline CDR1 and CDR2 sequences are DFQATT and SNEGSKA (reference sequence). Trimming removed 5 bases at V and 4 bases at J, with 14 bases between. The CDR3 loop spans 13 amino acids. Unique molecular identifiers were affixed to single, distinct cDNA molecules. Each CDR3 protein gets one entry after TCRdb re-called the 5' RACE reads with MiXCR. The repertoire holds approximately 84,000 distinct CDR3 sequences, with under 15% as singletons. This sample is part of a study of early T cells in non-severe SARS-CoV-2 infection. The study's findings and limits: CD4 and private specificities were missed by VDJdb matching, which favored anti-spike CD8 responses.

This sequence originates from an adult who was a healthcare worker with PCR-confirmed SARS-CoV-2 infection or an uninfected control (not recorded which). The chain recombines TRBV20-1 with TRBJ1-2, with TRBD1 as a possible D gene (5 bases). The sequencing sample was made of whole blood. CDR3 DNA sequence: TGCAGTGCTTTCCGGGACGTTCGCTATGGCTACACCTTC. Protein product: CSAFRDVRYGYTF.